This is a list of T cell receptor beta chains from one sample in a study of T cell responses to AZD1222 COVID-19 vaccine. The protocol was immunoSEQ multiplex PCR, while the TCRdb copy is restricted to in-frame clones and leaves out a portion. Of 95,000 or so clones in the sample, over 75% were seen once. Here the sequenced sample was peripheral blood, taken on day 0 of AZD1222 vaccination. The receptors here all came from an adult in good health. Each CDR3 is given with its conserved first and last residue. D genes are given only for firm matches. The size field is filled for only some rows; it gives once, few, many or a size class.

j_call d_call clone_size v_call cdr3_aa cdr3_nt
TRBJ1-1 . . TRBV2 CASRGGGLKAFF TGTGCCAGCAGAGGAGGGGGGCTGAAAGCTTTCTTT
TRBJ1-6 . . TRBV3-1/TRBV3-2 CASSPRSSYNSPLHF TGTGCCAGCAGCCCACGGAGCTCCTATAATTCACCCCTCCACTTT
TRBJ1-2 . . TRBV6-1 CASSEDLRARYGYTF TGTGCCAGCAGTGAGGACCTGAGGGCTCGTTATGGCTACACCTTC
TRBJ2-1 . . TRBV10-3 CAISDSPHEQFF TGTGCCATCAGTGATAGCCCCCATGAGCAGTTCTTC
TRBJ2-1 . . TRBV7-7 CASSLDAHNEQFF TGTGCTAGCAGCTTAGACGCCCACAATGAGCAGTTCTTC
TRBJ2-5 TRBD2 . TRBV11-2 CASSRSGGDLQETQYF TGTGCCAGCAGCCGTAGCGGGGGGGACCTTCAAGAGACCCAGTACTTC
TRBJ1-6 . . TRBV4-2 CASSHPQGRSGNSPLHF TGTGCCAGCAGCCACCCGCAAGGGAGGTCTGGTAATTCACCCCTCCACTTT
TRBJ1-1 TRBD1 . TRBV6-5 CASKRGQGNTEAFF TGTGCCAGCAAAAGGGGGCAGGGAAACACTGAAGCTTTCTTT
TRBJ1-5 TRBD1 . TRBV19 CASSSYRGGKGNQPQHF TGTGCCAGTAGTAGCTACAGGGGCGGTAAGGGCAATCAGCCCCAGCATTTT
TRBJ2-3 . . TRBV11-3 CASSLGSADTQYF TGTGCCAGCAGCTTAGGGTCCGCAGATACGCAGTATTTT
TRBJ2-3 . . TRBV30 CAWSAPGQGVGDTQYF TGTGCCTGGAGTGCTCCAGGCCAGGGCGTCGGAGATACGCAGTATTTT
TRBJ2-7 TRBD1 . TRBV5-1 CASSWKQGAAYEQYF TGCGCCAGCAGCTGGAAACAGGGGGCGGCGTACGAGCAGTACTTC
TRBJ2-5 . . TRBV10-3 CAISGGGETQYF TGTGCCATCAGTGGAGGGGGGGAGACCCAGTACTTC
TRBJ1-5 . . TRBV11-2 CASSLEWGIGQPQHF TGTGCCAGCAGCTTAGAATGGGGTATCGGTCAGCCCCAGCATTTT
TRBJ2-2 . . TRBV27 CASIQVWPNTGELFF TGTGCCAGCATCCAGGTCTGGCCCAACACCGGGGAGCTGTTTTTT
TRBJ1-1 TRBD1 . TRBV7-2 CASSLYRGGTEAFF TGTGCCAGCAGCTTATACAGGGGTGGCACTGAAGCTTTCTTT
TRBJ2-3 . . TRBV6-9 CASSYRRADTQYF TGTGCCAGCAGTTATAGGAGGGCAGATACGCAGTATTTT
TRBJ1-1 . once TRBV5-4 CASSLVRAGNTEAFF TGTGCCAGCAGCTTGGTTCGAGCGGGAAACACTGAAGCTTTCTTT
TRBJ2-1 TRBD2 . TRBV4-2 CASSPSGLAGAYNEQFF TGTGCCAGCAGCCCATCAGGACTAGCGGGGGCGTACAATGAGCAGTTCTTC
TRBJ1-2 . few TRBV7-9 CASRLIGGTYGYTF TGTGCCAGCAGACTTATAGGGGGTACCTATGGCTACACCTTC
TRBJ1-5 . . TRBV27 CASSSLTGRSNQPQHF TGTGCCAGCAGTTCCCTCACAGGGAGGAGCAATCAGCCCCAGCATTTT
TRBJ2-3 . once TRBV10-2 CASSAGLYPTDTQYF TGCGCCAGCAGTGCAGGCCTCTACCCCACAGATACGCAGTATTTT
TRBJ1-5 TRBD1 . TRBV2 CASRGRTGINQPQHF TGTGCCAGCAGGGGCCGGACAGGGATTAATCAGCCCCAGCATTTT
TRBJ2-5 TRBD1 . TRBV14 CASSPGQGLETQYF TGTGCCAGCAGCCCGGGACAGGGATTGGAGACCCAGTACTTC
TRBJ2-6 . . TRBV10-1 CASSDGGSGANVLTF TGCGCCAGCAGTGACGGGGGCTCTGGGGCCAACGTCCTGACTTTC
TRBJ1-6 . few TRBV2 CASIPEIGYNSPLHF TGTGCCAGCATCCCTGAGATTGGTTATAATTCACCCCTCCACTTT
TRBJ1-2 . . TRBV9 CASSSQAASNYGYTF TGTGCCAGCAGCTCTCAAGCAGCATCAAACTATGGCTACACCTTC
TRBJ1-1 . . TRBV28 CASSTPDGIFEAFF TGTGCCAGCAGTACCCCGGACGGAATCTTTGAAGCTTTCTTT
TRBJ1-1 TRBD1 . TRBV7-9 CASSYRGIGISSDTEAFF TGTGCCAGCAGCTACAGGGGAATAGGGATCTCCTCGGACACTGAAGCTTTCTTT
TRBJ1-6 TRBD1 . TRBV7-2 CASSSGGTNNSPLHF TGTGCCAGCAGCTCAGGGGGCACTAATAATTCACCCCTCCACTTT
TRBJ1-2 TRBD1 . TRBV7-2 CASSLGGRTGVNYGYTF TGTGCCAGCAGCTTAGGCGGGAGGACAGGGGTGAACTATGGCTACACCTTC
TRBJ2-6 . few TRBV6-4 CASSQSDVSGANVLTF TGTGCCAGCAGTCAATCGGACGTCTCTGGGGCCAACGTCCTGACTTTC
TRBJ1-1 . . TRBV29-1 CSVDPRRDNTEAFF TGCAGCGTTGACCCACGAAGGGATAACACTGAAGCTTTCTTT
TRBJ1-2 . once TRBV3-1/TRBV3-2 CASSQGYGYTF TGTGCCAGCAGCCAGGGGTATGGCTACACCTTC
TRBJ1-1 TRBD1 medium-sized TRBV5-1 CASSSGQPNTEAFF TGCGCCAGCAGCTCGGGACAGCCAAACACTGAAGCTTTCTTT
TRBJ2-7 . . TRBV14 CASSRLQGIAYEQYF TGTGCCAGCAGCCGACTTCAGGGGATCGCCTACGAGCAGTACTTC
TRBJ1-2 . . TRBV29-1 CSVVTGIGGGGYTF TGCAGCGTTGTTACAGGGATCGGAGGCGGAGGCTACACCTTC
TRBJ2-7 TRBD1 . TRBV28 CASNTDRGRIYEQYF TGTGCCAGCAACACGGACAGGGGGCGAATCTACGAGCAGTACTTC
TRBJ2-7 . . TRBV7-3 CASSLIPVSEQYF TGTGCCAGCAGCTTAATTCCAGTTTCCGAGCAGTACTTC
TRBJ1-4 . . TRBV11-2 CASSLRWGGNEKLFF TGTGCCAGCAGCCTAAGGTGGGGGGGTAATGAAAAACTGTTTTTT
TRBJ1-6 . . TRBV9 CASSPQGGGRGGNSPLHF TGTGCCAGCAGCCCCCAGGGTGGGGGTCGCGGAGGGAATTCACCCCTCCACTTT
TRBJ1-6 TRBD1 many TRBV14 CASSQDGQGATGNSPLHF TGTGCCAGCAGCCAAGATGGACAGGGGGCAACGGGTAATTCACCCCTCCACTTT
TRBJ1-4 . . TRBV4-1 CASSQVGGGLANEKLFF TGCGCCAGCAGCCAAGTGGGCGGGGGGCTGGCTAATGAAAAACTGTTTTTT
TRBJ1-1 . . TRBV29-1 CSVADGPEAFF TGCAGCGTTGCAGACGGTCCCGAAGCTTTCTTT
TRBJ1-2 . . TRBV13 CASSSQGKLFDGYTF TGTGCCAGCAGCTCACAGGGTAAGCTATTCGATGGCTACACCTTC
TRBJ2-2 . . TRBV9 CASSVVEPGTGELFF TGTGCCAGCAGCGTAGTAGAGCCAGGCACCGGGGAGCTGTTTTTT
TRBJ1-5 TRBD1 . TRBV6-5 CASRRGGSNQPQHF TGTGCCAGCAGAAGAGGGGGCAGCAATCAGCCCCAGCATTTT
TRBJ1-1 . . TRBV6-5 CASSPGADTEAFF TGTGCCAGCAGTCCGGGGGCGGACACTGAAGCTTTCTTT
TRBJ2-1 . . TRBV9 CASSVTAGTSYNEQFF TGTGCCAGCAGCGTAACCGCGGGGACATCCTACAATGAGCAGTTCTTC
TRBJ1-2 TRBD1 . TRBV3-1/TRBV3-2 CATLSTGKNGYTF TGTGCCACCCTTTCGACAGGGAAAAACGGCTACACCTTC
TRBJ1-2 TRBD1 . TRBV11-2 CASSPEGTGNYGYTF TGTGCCAGCAGCCCAGAGGGGACAGGGAACTATGGCTACACCTTC